The following is a TCR beta chain sequence with its context. Its antigen is undetermined. The source of the sample is a study of T cell responses to AZD1222 COVID-19 vaccine. Using immunoSEQ multiplex PCR, the repertoire was profiled, and TCRdb retains in-frame clones only, with some absent. The table lists about 190,000 clones, around 92% of them singletons, with 1% to 1.5% in the top ten. The study's findings and limits: White British donors predominated, females outnumbered males, and clonal diversity was possibly underestimated. Within unmutated variant regions lay the reported targets of nearly half of spike-specific TCRs. There were vaccine-associated CD4 TCRs across spike, dominant at 160-218 and 743-854. Following two doses of AZD1222, Spike-specific TCR breadth and depth rose.

This clonotype was obtained from an adult in good health. The specimen comprised peripheral blood, sampled on day 0 of AZD1222 vaccination.

This CDR3 is CASSHEGGSNTEAFF. The CDR3 coding sequence is TGTGCCAGCAGCCATGAGGGCGGATCGAACACTGAAGCTTTCTTT. The J gene is TRBJ1-1, the V gene TRBV3-1 (or the pseudogene TRBV3-2); D is unclear. This CDR3 region has 15 residues. V lost 3 bases to trimming and J lost 1 base, with 12 bases between them. The germline V gene encodes CDR1 LGHDT and CDR2 YNNKEL (reference sequence).